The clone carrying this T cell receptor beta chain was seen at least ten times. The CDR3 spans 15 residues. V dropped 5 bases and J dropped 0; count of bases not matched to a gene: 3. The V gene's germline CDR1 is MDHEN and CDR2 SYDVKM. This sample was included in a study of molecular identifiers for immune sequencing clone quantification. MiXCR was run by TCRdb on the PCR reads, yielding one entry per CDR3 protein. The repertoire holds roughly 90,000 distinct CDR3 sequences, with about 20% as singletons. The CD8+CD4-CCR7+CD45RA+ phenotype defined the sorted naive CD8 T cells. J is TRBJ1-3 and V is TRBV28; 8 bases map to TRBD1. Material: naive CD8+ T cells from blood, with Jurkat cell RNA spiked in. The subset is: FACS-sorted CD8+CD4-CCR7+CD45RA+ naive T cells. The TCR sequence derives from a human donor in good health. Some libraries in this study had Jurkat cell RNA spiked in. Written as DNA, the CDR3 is TGTGCCAGCAGTCCGGACAGGGTCTCTGGAAACACCATATATTTT. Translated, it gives CASSPDRVSGNTIYF.